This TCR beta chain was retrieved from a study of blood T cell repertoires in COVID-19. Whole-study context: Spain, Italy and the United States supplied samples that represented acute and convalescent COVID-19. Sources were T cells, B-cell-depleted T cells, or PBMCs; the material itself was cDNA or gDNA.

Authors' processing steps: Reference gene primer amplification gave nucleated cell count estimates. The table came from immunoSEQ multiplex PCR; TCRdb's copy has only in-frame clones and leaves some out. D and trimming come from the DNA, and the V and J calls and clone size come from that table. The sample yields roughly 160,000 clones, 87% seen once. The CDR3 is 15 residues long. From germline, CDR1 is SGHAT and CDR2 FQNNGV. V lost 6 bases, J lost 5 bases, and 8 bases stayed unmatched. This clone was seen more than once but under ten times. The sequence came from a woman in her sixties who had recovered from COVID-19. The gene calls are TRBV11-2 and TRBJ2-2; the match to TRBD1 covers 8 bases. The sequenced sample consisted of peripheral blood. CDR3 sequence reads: CASRRPGGVTGELFF. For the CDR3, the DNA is TGTGCCAGCAGACGTCCAGGGGGCGTAACCGGGGAGCTGTTTTTT.